This T cell receptor (beta chain) was captured by sequencing in a study of CD8 T cells in ankylosing spondylitis. MiXCR was run by TCRdb on the 5' RACE reads, yielding one entry per CDR3 protein. The repertoire holds 200,000 to 300,000 distinct CDR3 sequences, with roughly a tenth as singletons. This clonotype was counted many times. Sequenced input: blood, either unsorted or a sorted T cell fraction (not recorded which). The sequence was obtained from a male donor with ankylosing spondylitis or in good health (not recorded which).

DNA of the CDR3: TGTGCCAGCAGCCAGAGGGATAGCAATCAGCCCCAGCATTTT. This sequence encodes CASSQRDSNQPQHF. This sequence joins TRBV3-1 and TRBJ1-5; D is uncertain. Trimming cost V 3 bases and J 0 bases, with 6 bases left between them. The CDR3 has 14 residues. CDR1 LGHDT and CDR2 YNNKEL come from the germline V gene (reference sequence).